This passage covers 11 T cell receptor beta chains from one sample sequenced in a study of blood T cell repertoires in COVID-19. Generated by immunoSEQ multiplex PCR, the TCRdb table keeps only in-frame clones and is missing some. The sample carries fewer than 95,000 clones, around 86% recorded once. Sequencing used peripheral blood. The receptors were gathered from a man over 45 with active or convalescent COVID-19.

The chain joins TRBV3-1 (or the pseudogene TRBV3-2) to TRBJ2-3; 10 positions match TRBD2. The germline V gene has CDR1 LGHDT and CDR2 YNNKEL (reference sequence). The J segment lost 3 bases and the V segment lost 4 bases, leaving 19 bases of the junction unmatched. The CDR3 extends over 20 amino acids. The DNA of the CDR3 is TGTGCCAGCAGCCCGGGGGGAGCGGGAGGGCCCGGAATAGGGACAGATACGCAGTATTTT. This gives the protein CASSPGGAGGPGIGTDTQYF.

This chain links TRBV10-3 with TRBJ1-2, with 7 positions matching TRBD1. The trim removed 0 bases at V and 3 bases at J, leaving 7 bases unmatched. Germline lookup yields CDR1 ENHRY and CDR2 SYGVKD. The CDR3 runs to 16 residues. CDR3 sequence (DNA): TGTGCCATCAGTGAGTCTACAAACAGGGGTGACTATGGCTACACCTTC. This sequence encodes CAISESTNRGDYGYTF.

Only a few counts were recorded for this clone. The chain links TRBV4-3 to TRBJ2-7; 7 nucleotides align to TRBD2. CDR3 size: 20 residues. Germline CDR1 reads LGHNA; CDR2 reads YSLEER. J gave up 4 bases and V 2 bases, and 23 bases lay outside the gene matches. The DNA for the CDR3 is TGCGCCAGCAGCCAACTACCGACTAGCTCTGAGGTACACACCCTTTACGAGCAGTACTTC. Protein sequence: CASSQLPTSSEVHTLYEQYF.

The rearrangement uses TRBV5-1 and TRBJ2-1, with 8 bases identical to TRBD2. The germline V gene encodes CDR1 SGHRS and CDR2 YFSETQ. This CDR3 spans 16 amino acids. With 4 bases clipped from V and 0 bases from J, the junction kept 6 bases outside the gene matches. The CDR3 reads CASSEGAGASYNEQFF. The CDR3, as DNA: TGCGCCAGCAGCGAGGGAGCGGGAGCCTCCTACAATGAGCAGTTCTTC.

CDR3 DNA sequence: TGCAGCGTTGAAACTCCCGGGACAGGATACGAGCAGTACTTC. It encodes CSVETPGTGYEQYF. The chain is built from TRBV29-1 and TRBJ2-7, with 8 bases matching TRBD1. This CDR3 is 14 amino acids long. Trimming removed 2 bases from V and 4 bases from J; junction bases left unmatched: 7. The germline V gene has CDR1 SQVTM and CDR2 ANQGSEA.

The chain combines TRBV28 with TRBJ2-7; possibly TRBD2 for D (5 bases). Germline CDR1 MDHEN, CDR2 SYDVKM. Trimming stripped 1 base from V and 0 bases from J, with 13 bases between. The CDR3 is 16 amino acids. CDR3 DNA: TGTGCCAGCAGTTTATCGCCGGACTTAAGCTCCTACGAGCAGTACTTC. This sequence encodes CASSLSPDLSSYEQYF.

This chain connects TRBV3-1 (or the pseudogene TRBV3-2) to TRBJ1-1, with D maybe TRBD1 (5 bases). The CDR3 totals 13 residues. Trimming stripped 4 bases from V and 5 bases from J, with 11 bases between. CDR1 and CDR2 (germline): LGHDT, YNNKEL (reference sequence). The CDR3 DNA sequence: TGTGCCAGCAGCCGGGGGGGGACGACTGAAGCTTTCTTT. Translating it yields CASSRGGTTEAFF.

The CDR3 protein is CASSRDRDRRGEQFF. CDR3 nucleotide sequence: TGTGCCAGCAGCCGAGACAGGGATCGACGGGGTGAGCAGTTCTTC. V gene TRBV27 combines with J gene TRBJ2-1, with 7 bases aligning to TRBD1. V shed 6 bases and J 9 bases; nucleotides not matched to a gene: 14. From germline, CDR1 is MNHEY and CDR2 SMNVEV (reference sequence). The CDR3 is 15 amino acids.

The J gene is TRBJ1-3, the V gene TRBV4-2, with D maybe TRBD1 (6 bases). The germline V and J ends were trimmed by 2 bases and 0 bases, with 11 bases remaining between them. CDR3 length: 16 residues. Germline CDR1 LGHNA, CDR2 YNFKEQ. CDR3 nucleotides: TGTGCCAGCAGCCAACAAGACAGGCTCTCTGGAAACACCATATATTTT. Encoded protein: CASSQQDRLSGNTIYF.

The chain links TRBV19 to TRBJ2-2; 9 nucleotides line up with TRBD1. This CDR3 has 14 residues. V lost 6 bases and J lost 7; bases outside the gene matches: 6. Germline CDR1 reads LNHDA; CDR2 reads SQIVND (reference sequence). The CDR3 sequence: CASSRDRESGELFF. CDR3 in DNA: TGTGCCAGTAGCAGGGACAGGGAAAGCGGGGAGCTGTTTTTT.

This clone was picked up a small number of times. This chain links TRBV5-1 with TRBJ2-7; TRBD1 agrees at 11 bases. CDR1 SGHRS and CDR2 YFSETQ come from the germline V gene. CDR3 length: 17 residues. After removal of 1 base from V and 5 bases from J, the junction contained 11 bases not matched to a gene. The DNA for the CDR3 is TGCGCCAGCAGCTTGTGGTCAACTGGACAGGGGGCTCACGAGCAGTACTTC. Protein product: CASSLWSTGQGAHEQYF.